This T cell receptor beta chain derives from a study of T cells in Graves' hyperthyroidism and ophthalmopathy. The germline V gene encodes CDR1 SGHTA and CDR2 FQGNSA. V lost 7 bases, J lost 4 bases, and 4 bases stayed unmatched. CDR3 size: 13 residues. This clonotype was found many times. RNA transcripts gave rise to amplified TCR beta CDR3 regions. A set of HTBI primers served as the primers for a first-round RT-PCR of the TCR CDR3. TCRdb independently ran MiXCR on the multiplex PCR reads; one entry per CDR3 protein. The table records 300,000 to 450,000 distinct CDR3 sequences, 13% of them present only once.

This chain uses TRBV7-2 with TRBJ2-1, with 7 nucleotides matching TRBD2. The sequenced material came from blood. The source of this sequence is a young man with Graves' hyperthyroidism that later progressed to Graves' ophthalmopathy. The CDR3 coding sequence is TGTGCCAGCACCGGTAGCGGGTACAATGAGCAGTTCTTC. Translated, it gives CASTGSGYNEQFF.